This T cell receptor beta chain was observed in a study of control samples from healthy donors and cancer patients. TCRdb keeps only in-frame clones here, not all; method: immunoSEQ multiplex PCR. The table lists about 140,000 clones, approximately 86% of them singletons, with about 9% in the top ten. Germline assignment: CDR1 LGHNA and CDR2 YNFKEQ. V was clipped by 1 base and J by 0 bases; unmatched bases: 7. This CDR3 is 18 amino acids long. Source material: blood. The rearrangement uses TRBV4-2 and TRBJ2-2; TRBD2 agrees at 8 bases. The clonotype was recovered from a woman aged 25-40 years in good health. CDR3 coding DNA: TGTGCCAGCAGCCAAGGACGGAGACTAGCGACGAACACCGGGGAGCTGTTTTTT. It is translated as CASSQGRRLATNTGELFF.